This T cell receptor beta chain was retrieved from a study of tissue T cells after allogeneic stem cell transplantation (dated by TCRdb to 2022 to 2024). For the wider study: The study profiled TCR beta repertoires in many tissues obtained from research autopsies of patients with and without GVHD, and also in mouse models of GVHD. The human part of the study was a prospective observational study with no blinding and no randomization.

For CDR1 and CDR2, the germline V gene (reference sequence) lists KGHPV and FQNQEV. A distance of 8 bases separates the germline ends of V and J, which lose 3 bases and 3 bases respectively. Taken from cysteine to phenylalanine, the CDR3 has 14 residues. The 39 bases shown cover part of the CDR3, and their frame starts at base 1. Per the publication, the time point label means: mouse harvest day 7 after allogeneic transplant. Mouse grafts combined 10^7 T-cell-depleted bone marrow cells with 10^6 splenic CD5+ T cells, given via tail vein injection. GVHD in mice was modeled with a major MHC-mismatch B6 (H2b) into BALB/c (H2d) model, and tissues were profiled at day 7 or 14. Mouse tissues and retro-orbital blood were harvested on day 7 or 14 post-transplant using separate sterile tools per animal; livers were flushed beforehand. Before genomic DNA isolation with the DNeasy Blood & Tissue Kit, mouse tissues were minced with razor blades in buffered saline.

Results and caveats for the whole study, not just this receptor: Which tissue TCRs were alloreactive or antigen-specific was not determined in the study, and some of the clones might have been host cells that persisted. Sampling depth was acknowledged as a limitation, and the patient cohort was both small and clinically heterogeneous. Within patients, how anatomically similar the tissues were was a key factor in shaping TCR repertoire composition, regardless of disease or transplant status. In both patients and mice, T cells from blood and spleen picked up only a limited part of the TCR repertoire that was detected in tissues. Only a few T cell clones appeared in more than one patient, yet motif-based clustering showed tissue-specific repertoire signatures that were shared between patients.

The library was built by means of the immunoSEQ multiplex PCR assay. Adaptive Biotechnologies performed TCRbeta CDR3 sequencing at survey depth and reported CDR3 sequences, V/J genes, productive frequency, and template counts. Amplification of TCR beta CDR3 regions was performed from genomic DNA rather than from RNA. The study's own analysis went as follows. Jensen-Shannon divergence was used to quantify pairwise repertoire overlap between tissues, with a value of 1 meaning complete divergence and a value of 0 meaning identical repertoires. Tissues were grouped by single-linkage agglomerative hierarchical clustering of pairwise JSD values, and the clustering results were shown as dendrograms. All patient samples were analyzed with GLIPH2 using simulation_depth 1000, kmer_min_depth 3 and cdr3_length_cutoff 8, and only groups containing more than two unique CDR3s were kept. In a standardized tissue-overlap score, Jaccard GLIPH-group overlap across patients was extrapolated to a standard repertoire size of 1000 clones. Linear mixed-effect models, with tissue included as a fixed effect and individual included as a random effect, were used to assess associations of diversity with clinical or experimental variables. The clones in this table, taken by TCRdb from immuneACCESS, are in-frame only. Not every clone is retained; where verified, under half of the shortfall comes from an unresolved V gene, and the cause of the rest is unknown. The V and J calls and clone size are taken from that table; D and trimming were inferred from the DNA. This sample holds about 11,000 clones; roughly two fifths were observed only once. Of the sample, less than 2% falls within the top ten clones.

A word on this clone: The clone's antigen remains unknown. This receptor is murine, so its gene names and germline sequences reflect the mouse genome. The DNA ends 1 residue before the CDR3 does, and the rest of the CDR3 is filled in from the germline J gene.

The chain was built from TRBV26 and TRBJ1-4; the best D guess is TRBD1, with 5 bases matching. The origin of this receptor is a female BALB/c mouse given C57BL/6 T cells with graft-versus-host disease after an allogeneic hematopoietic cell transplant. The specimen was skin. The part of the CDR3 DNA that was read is TGTGCCAGCAGTCTCACAGGAACCAACGAAAGATTATTT. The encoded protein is CASSLTGTNERLF. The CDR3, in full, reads CASSLTGTNERLFF.